This T cell receptor beta chain is drawn from a study of T cells in Graves' hyperthyroidism and ophthalmopathy. Findings of the study overall: The model predicted ophthalmopathy a median around 6.5 months before onset.

Graves' hyperthyroidism showing no ophthalmopathy progression within 18 months was considered stable. PBMCs were sourced from more than 9 ml fresh peripheral blood. RNA transcripts served as the template for amplifying TCR beta CDR3 regions. The HTBI primer set was used in a first-round RT-PCR of the TCR CDR3. TCRdb called the multiplex PCR reads again in MiXCR, with one record for every CDR3 protein. The sample shows fewer than 800,000 distinct CDR3 sequences, roughly 15% of them seen only once. In this sample, this clonotype turned up many times. Its matching antigen is unknown. The V gene end was trimmed by 3 bases and the J gene end by 8 bases; junction bases not matched to a gene: 6. The CDR3 has 14 amino acids. Germline CDR1 SGHVS, CDR2 FQNEAQ.

The receptor comes from a man aged 18 to 29 with Graves' hyperthyroidism. Specimen: blood. J is TRBJ2-1 and V is TRBV7-8; 8 bases are a match to TRBD2. The CDR3 DNA is TGTGCCAGCAGCTTCGGGACTAGTTGGGATGAGCAGTTCTTC. This encodes CASSFGTSWDEQFF.